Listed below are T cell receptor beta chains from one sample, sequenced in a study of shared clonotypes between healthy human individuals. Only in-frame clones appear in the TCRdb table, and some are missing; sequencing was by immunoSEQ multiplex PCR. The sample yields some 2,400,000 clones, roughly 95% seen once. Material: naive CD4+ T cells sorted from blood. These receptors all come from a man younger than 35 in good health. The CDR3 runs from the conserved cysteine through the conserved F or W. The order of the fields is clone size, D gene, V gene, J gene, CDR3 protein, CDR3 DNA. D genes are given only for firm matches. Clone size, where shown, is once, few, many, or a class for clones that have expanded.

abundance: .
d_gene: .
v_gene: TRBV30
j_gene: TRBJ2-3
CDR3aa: CACLPGEWDTQYF
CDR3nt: TGTGCCTGCCTCCCAGGGGAGTGGGATACGCAGTATTTT

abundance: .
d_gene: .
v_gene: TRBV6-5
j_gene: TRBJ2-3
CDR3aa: CASSLPPPAGTQYF
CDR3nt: TGTGCCAGCAGCCTTCCTCCGCCCGCGGGTACGCAGTATTTT

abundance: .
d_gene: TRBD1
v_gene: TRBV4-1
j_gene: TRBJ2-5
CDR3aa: CASSRTGPETQYF
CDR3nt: TGCGCCAGCAGCCGGACAGGGCCAGAGACCCAGTACTTC

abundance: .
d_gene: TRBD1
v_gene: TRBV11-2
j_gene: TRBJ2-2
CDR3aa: CASSLPRRTGGADTGELFF
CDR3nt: TGTGCCAGCAGCTTACCCAGGCGAACAGGGGGCGCCGACACCGGGGAGCTGTTTTTT

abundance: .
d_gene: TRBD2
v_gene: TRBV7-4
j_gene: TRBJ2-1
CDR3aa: CASSLGTSGQSSYNEQFF
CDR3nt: TGTGCCAGCAGCTTGGGGACTAGCGGGCAGAGCTCCTACAATGAGCAGTTCTTC

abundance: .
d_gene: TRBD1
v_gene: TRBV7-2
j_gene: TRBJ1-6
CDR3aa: CASSRDRLQSSPLHF
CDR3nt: TGTGCCAGCAGCCGGGACAGGCTCCAGAGTTCACCCCTCCACTTT

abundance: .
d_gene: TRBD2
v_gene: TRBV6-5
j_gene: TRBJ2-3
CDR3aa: CASNPGTSADTQYF
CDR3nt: TGTGCCAGCAACCCCGGGACTAGCGCGGATACGCAGTATTTT

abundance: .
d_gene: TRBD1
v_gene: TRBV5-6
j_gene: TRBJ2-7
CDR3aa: CASSLGQGGYEQYF
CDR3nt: TGTGCCAGCAGCTTGGGACAGGGGGGATACGAGCAGTACTTC

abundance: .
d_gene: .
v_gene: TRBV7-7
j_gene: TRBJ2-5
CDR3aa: CASSLGLAPQETQYF
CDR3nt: TGTGCTAGCAGCTTAGGTCTAGCCCCTCAAGAGACCCAGTACTTC

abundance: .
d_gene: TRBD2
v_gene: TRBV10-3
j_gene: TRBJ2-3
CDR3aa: CAISESWTSSTDTQYF
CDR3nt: TGTGCCATCAGCGAATCCTGGACTAGCAGTACAGATACGCAGTATTTT

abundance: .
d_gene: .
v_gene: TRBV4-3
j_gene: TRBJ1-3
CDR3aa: CASSQEPTGGNTIYF
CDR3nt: TGCGCCAGCAGCCAAGAACCGACAGGTGGAAACACCATATATTTT

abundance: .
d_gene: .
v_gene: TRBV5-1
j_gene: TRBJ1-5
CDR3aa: CASSPQGDQPQHF
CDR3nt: TGCGCCAGCAGCCCTCAAGGGGATCAGCCCCAGCATTTT

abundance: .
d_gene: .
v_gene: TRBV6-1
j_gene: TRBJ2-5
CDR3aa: CASNGRETQYF
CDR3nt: TGTGCCAGCAACGGGCGGGAGACCCAGTACTTC

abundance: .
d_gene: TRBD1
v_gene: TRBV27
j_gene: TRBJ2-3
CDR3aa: CASSSQDRTRHTQYF
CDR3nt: TGTGCCAGCAGTTCCCAGGACAGGACGAGACACACGCAGTATTTT

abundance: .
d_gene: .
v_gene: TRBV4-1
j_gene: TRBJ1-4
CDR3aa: CASSLEGTENEKLFF
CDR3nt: TGCGCCAGCAGCCTAGAAGGGACGGAAAATGAAAAACTGTTTTTT

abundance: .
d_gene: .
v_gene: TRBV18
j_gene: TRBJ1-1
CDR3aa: CASSPTGAKGFF
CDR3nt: TGTGCCAGCTCACCGACAGGAGCCAAGGGGTTCTTT

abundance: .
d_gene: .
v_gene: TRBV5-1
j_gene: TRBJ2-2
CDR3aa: CASSWGTGELFF
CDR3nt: TGCGCCAGCAGCTGGGGCACCGGGGAGCTGTTTTTT

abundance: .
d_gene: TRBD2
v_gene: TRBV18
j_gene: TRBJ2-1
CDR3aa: CASSPGTSGRGEQFF
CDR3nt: TGTGCCAGCTCACCCGGGACTAGCGGGAGGGGTGAGCAGTTCTTC

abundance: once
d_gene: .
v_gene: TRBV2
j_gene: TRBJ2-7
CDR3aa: CASSEYVRGFSYEQYF
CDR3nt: TGTGCCAGCAGTGAATATGTGAGGGGTTTCTCCTACGAGCAGTACTTC

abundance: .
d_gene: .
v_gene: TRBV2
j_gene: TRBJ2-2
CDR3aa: CASRDRINTGELFF
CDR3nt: TGTGCCAGCAGGGACAGAATTAACACCGGGGAGCTGTTTTTT

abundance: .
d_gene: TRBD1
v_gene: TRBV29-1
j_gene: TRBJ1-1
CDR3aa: CSVVGQGFPSEAFF
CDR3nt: TGCAGCGTTGTAGGACAGGGGTTCCCGTCTGAAGCTTTCTTT

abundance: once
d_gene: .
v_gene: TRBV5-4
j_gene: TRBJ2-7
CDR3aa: CASSSAGGTGSEQYF
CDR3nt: TGTGCCAGCAGCTCGGCGGGGGGGACAGGTTCCGAGCAGTACTTC

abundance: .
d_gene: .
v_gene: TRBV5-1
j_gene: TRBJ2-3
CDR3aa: CASSLGGSSSTDTQYF
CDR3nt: TGCGCCAGCAGCTTGGGGGGCTCTTCCAGCACAGATACGCAGTATTTT

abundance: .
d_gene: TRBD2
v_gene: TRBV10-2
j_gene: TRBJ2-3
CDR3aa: CASSPWGEGRTDTQYF
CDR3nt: TGCGCCAGCAGCCCCTGGGGGGAGGGCAGGACAGATACGCAGTATTTT

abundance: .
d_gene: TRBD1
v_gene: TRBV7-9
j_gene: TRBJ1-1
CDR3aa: CASTLTGTGVSETEAFF
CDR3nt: TGTGCCAGCACCCTAACCGGGACAGGGGTTTCGGAAACTGAAGCTTTCTTT

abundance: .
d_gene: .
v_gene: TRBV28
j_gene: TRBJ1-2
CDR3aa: CASYRSNYGYTF
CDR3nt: TGTGCCAGCTACAGGAGTAACTATGGCTACACCTTC

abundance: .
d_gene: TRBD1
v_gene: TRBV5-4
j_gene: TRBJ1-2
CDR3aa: CATLDRANYGYTF
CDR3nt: TGTGCCACCCTGGACAGGGCGAACTATGGCTACACCTTC

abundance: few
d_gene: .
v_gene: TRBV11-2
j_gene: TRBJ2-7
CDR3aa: CASSSSSYEQYF
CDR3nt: TGTGCCAGCAGCTCGAGCTCCTACGAGCAGTACTTC

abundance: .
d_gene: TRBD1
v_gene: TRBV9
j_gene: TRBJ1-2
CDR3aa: CASSVGTGGHGYTF
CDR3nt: TGTGCCAGCAGCGTCGGGACAGGGGGGCACGGCTACACCTTC

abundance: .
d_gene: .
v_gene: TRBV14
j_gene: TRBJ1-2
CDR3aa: CASSRTAGAFYGYTF
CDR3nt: TGTGCCAGCAGCCGAACCGCGGGGGCCTTCTATGGCTACACCTTC

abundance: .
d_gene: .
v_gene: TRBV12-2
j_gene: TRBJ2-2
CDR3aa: CASRLAYSTGWATGELFF
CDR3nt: TGTGCAAGTCGCTTAGCGTATTCCACAGGGTGGGCCACCGGGGAGCTGTTTTTT

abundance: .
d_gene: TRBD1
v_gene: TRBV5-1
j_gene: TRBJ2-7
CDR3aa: CASRPPGQGLYEQYF
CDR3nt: TGCGCCAGCAGACCTCCGGGACAGGGACTCTACGAGCAGTACTTC

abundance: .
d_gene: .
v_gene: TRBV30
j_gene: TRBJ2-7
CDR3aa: CAWSVLSYEQYF
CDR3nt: TGTGCCTGGAGTGTGCTTAGCTACGAGCAGTACTTC

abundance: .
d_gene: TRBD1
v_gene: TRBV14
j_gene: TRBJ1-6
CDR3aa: CASSQVNRGFSPLHF
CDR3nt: TGTGCCAGCAGCCAAGTCAACAGGGGGTTTTCACCCCTCCACTTT

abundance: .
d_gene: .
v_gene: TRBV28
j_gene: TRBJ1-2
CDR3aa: CASSLGGRANFYGYTF
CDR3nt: TGTGCCAGCAGTTTAGGAGGGAGGGCCAACTTCTATGGCTACACCTTC

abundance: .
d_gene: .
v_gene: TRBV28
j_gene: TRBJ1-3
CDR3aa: CASSWAGNTIYF
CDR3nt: TGTGCCAGCAGTTGGGCTGGAAACACCATATATTTT

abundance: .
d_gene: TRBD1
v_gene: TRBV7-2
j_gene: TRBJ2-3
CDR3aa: CASSNRQGLWYF
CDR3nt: TGTGCCAGCAGCAATAGACAGGGATTGTGGTATTTT

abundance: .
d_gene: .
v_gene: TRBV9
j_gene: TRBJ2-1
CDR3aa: CASSVVGSVGRKSYNEQFF
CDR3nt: TGTGCCAGCAGCGTAGTCGGTTCGGTAGGCAGGAAATCCTACAATGAGCAGTTCTTC

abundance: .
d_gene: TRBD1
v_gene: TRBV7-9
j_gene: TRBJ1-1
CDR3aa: CASSTGANTEAFF
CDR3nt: TGTGCCAGCAGCACAGGGGCGAACACTGAAGCTTTCTTT

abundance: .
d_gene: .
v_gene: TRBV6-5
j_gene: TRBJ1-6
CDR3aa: CASSEGGSPLHF
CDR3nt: TGTGCCAGCAGCGAGGGCGGTTCACCCCTCCACTTT

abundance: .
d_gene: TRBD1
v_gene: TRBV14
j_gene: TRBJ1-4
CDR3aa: CASSQTTGRNEKLFF
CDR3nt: TGTGCCAGCAGCCAAACGACAGGGCGTAATGAAAAACTGTTTTTT

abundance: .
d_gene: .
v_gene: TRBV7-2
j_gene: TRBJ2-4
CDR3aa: CASSLGRGAKNIQYF
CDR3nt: TGTGCCAGCAGCTTGGGCAGGGGCGCCAAAAACATTCAGTACTTC

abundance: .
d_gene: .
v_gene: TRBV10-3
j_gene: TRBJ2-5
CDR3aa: CAISHSGEETQYF
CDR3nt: TGTGCCATCAGCCACTCAGGGGAAGAGACCCAGTACTTC

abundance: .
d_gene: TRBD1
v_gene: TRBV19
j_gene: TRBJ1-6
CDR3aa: CASSREGQGNSPLHF
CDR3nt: TGTGCCAGTAGTAGGGAGGGACAGGGGAACTCACCCCTCCACTTT

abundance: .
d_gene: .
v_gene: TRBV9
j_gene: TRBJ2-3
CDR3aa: CASSDGQLYTDTQYF
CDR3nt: TGTGCCAGCAGCGACGGACAGCTATACACAGATACGCAGTATTTT

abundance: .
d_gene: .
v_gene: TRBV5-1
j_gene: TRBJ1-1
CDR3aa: CASSLAGSAGRISEAFF
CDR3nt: TGCGCCAGCAGCTTGGCCGGGAGTGCCGGTCGGATCTCTGAAGCTTTCTTT

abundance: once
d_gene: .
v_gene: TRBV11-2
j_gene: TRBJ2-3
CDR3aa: CASSLEGSTTDTQYF
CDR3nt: TGTGCCAGCAGCTTAGAGGGGTCTACAACAGATACGCAGTATTTT

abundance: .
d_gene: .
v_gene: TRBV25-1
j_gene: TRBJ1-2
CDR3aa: CASSPPGLYYGYTF
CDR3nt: TGTGCCAGCAGTCCCCCGGGGCTGTACTATGGCTACACCTTC

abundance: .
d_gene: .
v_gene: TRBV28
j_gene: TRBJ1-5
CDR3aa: CATWGLEGQPQHF
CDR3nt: TGTGCCACCTGGGGGCTTGAAGGTCAGCCCCAGCATTTT

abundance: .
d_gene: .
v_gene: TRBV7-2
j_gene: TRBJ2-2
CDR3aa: CASSSTGTVGGELFF
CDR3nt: TGTGCCAGCAGCTCAACCGGGACGGTTGGGGGGGAGCTGTTTTTT

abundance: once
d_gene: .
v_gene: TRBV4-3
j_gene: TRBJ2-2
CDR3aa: CASSQEVALNTGELFF
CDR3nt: TGCGCCAGCAGCCAAGAAGTGGCGTTGAACACCGGGGAGCTGTTTTTT

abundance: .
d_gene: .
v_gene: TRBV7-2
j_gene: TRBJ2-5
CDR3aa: CASSSTYQETQYF
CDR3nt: TGTGCCAGCAGCTCCACGTACCAAGAGACCCAGTACTTC

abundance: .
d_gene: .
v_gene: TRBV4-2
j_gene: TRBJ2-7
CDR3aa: CASSQDKSYSGYEQYF
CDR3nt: TGTGCCAGCAGCCAAGATAAGTCGTATTCGGGCTACGAGCAGTACTTC

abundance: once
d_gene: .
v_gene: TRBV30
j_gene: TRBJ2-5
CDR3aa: CAWSFQETQYF
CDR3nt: TGTGCCTGGAGCTTCCAAGAGACCCAGTACTTC

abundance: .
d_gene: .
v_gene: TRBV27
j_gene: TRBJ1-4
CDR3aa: CASREIGGEKLFF
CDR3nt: TGTGCCTCCCGGGAAATTGGGGGGGAAAAACTGTTTTTT